A single T cell receptor (beta chain) is shown here with its context. Its specificity is unknown. Germline values: CDR1 PRHDT, CDR2 FYEKMQ (reference sequence). After removal of 5 bases from V and 3 bases from J, the junction contained 12 bases not matched to a gene. The CDR3 runs to 17 residues. This entry is derived from a study of beta chain features in type 1 diabetes. Study-level findings and limits: For Type 1 diabetes patients, all four CD4+ subsets carried TCRB CDR3s that were moderately but significantly shorter.

TCRB transcripts that were expressed got sequenced, as all of the isolated RNA had been reverse transcribed. Sequencing used immunoSEQ multiplex PCR; TCRdb keeps in-frame clones, though not all of them. The table shows 100,000 to 150,000 clones, with over 15% occurring only once. The source of this sequence is a man aged 25-40 years with type 1 diabetes. J is TRBJ2-2 and V is TRBV13; TRBD1 matches 7 bases. Sequenced: central memory CD4+ T cells from blood. The CDR3 region is CASSRTGYTRDTGELFF. In nucleotides, the CDR3 is TGTGCCAGCAGCAGGACAGGTTATACGCGGGACACCGGGGAGCTGTTTTTT. Using reference TRBV13 and TRBJ2-2 for the parts outside the CDR3, the full variable domain is AAGVIQSPRHLIKEKRETATLKCYPIPRHDTVYWYQQGPGQDPQFLISFYEKMQSDKGSIPDRFSAQQFSDYHSELNMSSLELGDSALYFCASSRTGYTRDTGELFFGEGSRLTVL.